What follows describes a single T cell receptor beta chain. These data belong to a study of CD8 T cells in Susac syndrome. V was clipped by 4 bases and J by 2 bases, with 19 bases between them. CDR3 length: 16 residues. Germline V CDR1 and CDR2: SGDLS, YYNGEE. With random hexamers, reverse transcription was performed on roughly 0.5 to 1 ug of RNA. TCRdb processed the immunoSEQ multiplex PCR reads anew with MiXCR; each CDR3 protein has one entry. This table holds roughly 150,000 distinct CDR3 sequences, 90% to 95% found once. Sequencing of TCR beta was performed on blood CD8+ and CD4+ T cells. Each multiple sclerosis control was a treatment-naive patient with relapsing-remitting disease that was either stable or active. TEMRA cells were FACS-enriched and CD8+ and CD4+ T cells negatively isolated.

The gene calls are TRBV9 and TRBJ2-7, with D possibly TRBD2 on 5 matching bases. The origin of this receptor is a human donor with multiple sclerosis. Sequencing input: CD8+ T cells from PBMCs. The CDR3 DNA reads TGTGCCAGCAGCCCCACAGCCGGACTTCTCCCCTACGAGCAGTACTTC. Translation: CASSPTAGLLPYEQYF.